The 9 T cell receptor beta chains below come from one sample, sequenced in a study of cytomegalovirus exposure and HLA in healthy donors. Primers included in the PCR were 60 Vbeta and 13 Jbeta primers. The method was immunoSEQ multiplex PCR; TCRdb's version includes in-frame clones alone and lacks a portion of them. Found here are some 81,000 clones, over 65% of them singletons; the top ten hold about 15%. The sequenced sample consisted of PBMCs. Source of these receptors: a woman in her thirties or forties in good health and CMV-seropositive.

This sequence joins TRBV30 and TRBJ2-7; 8 positions agree with TRBD2. With V trimmed by 8 bases and J by 2 bases, 5 bases remained unmatched. CDR3 length equals 12 residues. CDR1 is GTSNPN, CDR2 SVGIG, per germline (reference sequence). The CDR3 here is CAARGGPYEQYF. Written as DNA, the CDR3 is TGTGCCGCTCGGGGGGGGCCCTACGAGCAGTACTTC.

CDR3 coding DNA: TGTGCCATCAGTTCTGCCGGGACAGCGATTCACTATGGCTACACCTTC. As protein: CAISSAGTAIHYGYTF. The chain is built from TRBV10-3 and TRBJ1-2; 7 nucleotides align to TRBD1. After removal of 5 bases from V and 3 bases from J, the junction contained 12 bases not matched to a gene. The CDR3 spans 16 residues. Germline V CDR1 and CDR2: ENHRY, SYGVKD.

The table lists this clone with a few counts. The chain employs TRBV19 and TRBJ1-2; D may be TRBD1 (5 bases). Trimming took off 3 bases at V and 3 bases at J, with 14 bases between the two ends. There are 15 residues in the CDR3. Germline V lookup: CDR1 LNHDA, CDR2 SQIVND (reference sequence). CDR3 in amino acids: CASSIGTGTDYGYTF. CDR3 in DNA: TGTGCCAGTAGTATCGGAACAGGTACGGACTATGGCTACACCTTC.

The rearrangement uses TRBV4-3 and TRBJ2-5, with 9 bases that match TRBD2. The CDR3 covers 16 residues. J gave up 2 bases and V 6 bases, and 10 bases lay outside the gene matches. Germline V gives CDR1 LGHNA, CDR2 YSLEER. The CDR3 here is CASSASGIHRQETQYF. The CDR3 DNA follows: TGCGCCAGCAGTGCTAGCGGGATCCATAGGCAAGAGACCCAGTACTTC.

The genes are TRBV7-2 and TRBJ1-5; unclear D gene. The CDR3 totals 13 residues. The V gene lost 3 bases and the J gene lost 6 bases, with 9 bases spanning the gap. Germline-derived CDR1 and CDR2 are SGHTA and FQGNSA. DNA for the CDR3: TGTGCCAGCAGCTTCCCCGGGAGTCAGCCCCAGCATTTT. Encoded protein: CASSFPGSQPQHF.

The V call is TRBV5-6, the J call TRBJ2-7; 9 nucleotides align to TRBD2. Losses at the gene ends were 4 bases for V and 8 bases for J; bases not matched to a gene: 13. The CDR3 extends over 15 amino acids. Germline CDR1 is SGHDT and CDR2 is YYEEEE. CDR3 sequence (DNA): TGTGCCAGCAGCCGGAGCGGGGGGATTTCGGGTCAGCAGTACTTC. Amino acids: CASSRSGGISGQQYF.

This chain links TRBV2 with TRBJ2-3; tentative D call: TRBD2 (6 bases). The CDR3 sequence is 15 residues long. Looked up from germline, CDR1 is SNHLY and CDR2 is FYNNEI. V lost 3 bases, J lost 5 bases, and 15 bases lay in between. The CDR3 reads CASSDIRGLLDTQYF. The CDR3 DNA follows: TGTGCCAGCAGTGACATCCGGGGACTGCTAGATACGCAGTATTTT.

V gene TRBV25-1 combines with J gene TRBJ1-2; 7 nucleotides line up with TRBD1. The CDR3 covers 13 residues. V gave up 4 bases and J gave up 9 bases; unmatched junction bases: 8. Germline values: CDR1 MGHDK, CDR2 SYGVNS. Written as DNA, the CDR3 is TGTGCCAGCAGTGGACAGGGAATCGGGCGCTACACCTTC. This encodes CASSGQGIGRYTF.

On this clone: Likely a read error: the CDR3 ends without its conserved phenylalanine or tryptophan. V usage is TRBV30 and J usage is TRBJ2-6; no firm D call. Germline V gives CDR1 GTSNPN, CDR2 SVGIG (reference sequence). The CDR3 is 16 amino acids. V lost 0 bases to trimming and J lost 0 bases, with 9 bases between them. The chain's CDR3 is CAWSVDVGSGANVLTV. The CDR3 DNA reads as TGTGCCTGGAGTGTAGATGTGGGCTCTGGGGCCAACGTCCTGACTGTC.